This T cell receptor (beta chain) was found in a study of early T cells in non-severe SARS-CoV-2 infection. Across the whole study: The study sequenced bulk RNA from unsorted whole blood, with chains unpaired. Study-level findings and limits: VDJdb matches were skewed toward anti-spike CD8 T cell responses.

This clonotype was picked up a small number of times. Its cognate antigen is unknown. The CDR3 extends over 15 amino acids. The germline CDR1 and CDR2 sequences are LGHDT and YNNKEL (reference sequence). The V end was cut by 0 bases, the J end by 1 base, with 9 bases between. One entry per CDR3 protein results from TCRdb running MiXCR on the 5' RACE reads. Among some 59,000 distinct CDR3 sequences listed, 8.5% to 10% were seen once. Here the sequenced sample was whole blood, taken at baseline. The rearrangement links TRBV3-1 to TRBJ1-2, with TRBD1 as a possible D gene (5 bases). This clonotype was sampled from an adult who was a healthcare worker with PCR-confirmed SARS-CoV-2 infection or an uninfected control (not recorded which). The CDR3 protein is CASSQEEGDNYGYTF. CDR3 sequence (DNA): TGTGCCAGCAGCCAAGAGGAAGGGGATAACTATGGCTACACCTTC.